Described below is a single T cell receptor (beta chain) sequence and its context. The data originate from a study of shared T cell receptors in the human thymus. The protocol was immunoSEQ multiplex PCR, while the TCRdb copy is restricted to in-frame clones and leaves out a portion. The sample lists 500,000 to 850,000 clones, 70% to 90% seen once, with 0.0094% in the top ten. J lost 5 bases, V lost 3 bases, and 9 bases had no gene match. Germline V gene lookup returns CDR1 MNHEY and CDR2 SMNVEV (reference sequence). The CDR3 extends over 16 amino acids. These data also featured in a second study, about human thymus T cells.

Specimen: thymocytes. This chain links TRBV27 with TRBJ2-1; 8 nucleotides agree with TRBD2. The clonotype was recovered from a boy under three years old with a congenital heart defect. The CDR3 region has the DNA TGTGCCAGCAGTTTCGGGAGACTAGCGAGTGACAATGAGCAGTTCTTC. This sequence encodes CASSFGRLASDNEQFF.